The T cell receptor beta chain described here comes from a study of control samples from healthy donors and cancer patients. V lost 5 bases and J lost 6, with 7 bases in between. The CDR3 has 12 residues. Using immunoSEQ multiplex PCR, the repertoire was profiled, and TCRdb retains in-frame clones only, with some absent. Here the sample spans 150,000 to 200,000 clones, 90% being singletons. This clonotype was sampled from a woman between 45 and 60 years old in good health. Sequencing used blood. J is TRBJ2-2 and V is TRBV12-3 or TRBV12-4; D is unresolved. CDR3 nucleotides: TGTGCCAGCAGTGCGTATTCCGGGGAGCTGTTTTTT. Translation gives CASSAYSGELFF.